Listed below are T cell receptor beta chains from one sample, sequenced in a study of blood T cell repertoires in COVID-19. The table came from immunoSEQ multiplex PCR; TCRdb's copy has only in-frame clones and leaves some out. The table shows tens of thousands of clones, with roughly four fifths occurring only once. Sequenced material: peripheral blood. The receptors were sampled from a human donor in a cohort sampled during active COVID-19. Both conserved end residues are part of each CDR3. A D gene is named only where the DNA matches it firmly.

v_gene	d_gene	j_gene	CDR3aa
TRBV15	-	TRBJ1-1	CATSSAGRGTEAFF
TRBV7-9	TRBD1	TRBJ1-1	CASSFSGTGFFF
TRBV3-1/TRBV3-2	TRBD1	TRBJ2-3	CASSQVAGGSTDTQYF
TRBV27	TRBD1	TRBJ1-6	CASSLPDRSNSPLHF
TRBV6-2/TRBV6-3	TRBD2	TRBJ2-1	CASSIAGTSGGTFF
TRBV7-2	-	TRBJ2-3	CASSLRQLADTQYF
TRBV2	TRBD2	TRBJ2-1	CASSGGGAYNEQFF
TRBV3-1/TRBV3-2	TRBD1	TRBJ2-2	CASSRNRGPNTGELFF
TRBV5-4	TRBD2	TRBJ2-2	CASSYSTSGGQANTGELFF
TRBV20-1	-	TRBJ2-7	CSARSPGEQYF
TRBV7-9	-	TRBJ1-6	CASSGPPGGASPLHF
TRBV29-1	-	TRBJ2-3	CSVVTGPSDAQYF
TRBV6-6	TRBD1	TRBJ1-3	CASSPGQVSGNTIYF
TRBV11-3	-	TRBJ2-6	CASSLSSSGANVLTF
TRBV7-8	-	TRBJ1-5	CASSLARSNQPQHF
TRBV14	TRBD2	TRBJ2-3	CASSRGLAPSDF
TRBV10-3	-	TRBJ2-5	CATRPGYSILETQYF
TRBV15	-	TRBJ1-1	CATSMGGGVAFF
TRBV7-9	-	TRBJ2-7	CASSLKLGSGFSYEQYF
TRBV4-1	TRBD1	TRBJ1-1	CASSQEQGANTEAFF
TRBV10-1	-	TRBJ1-6	CASSDPPRVGDNSPLHF
TRBV15	-	TRBJ2-7	CATSKGANTVAQYF
TRBV7-3	-	TRBJ2-3	CASSSGGGHPSTDTQYF
TRBV28	-	TRBJ2-2	CASGKRLANTGELFF
TRBV5-8	-	TRBJ1-5	CASSLSFLRASNQPQHF
TRBV28	-	TRBJ1-1	CASSPISNTEAFF
TRBV2	-	TRBJ2-3	CASRTGLNGADTQYF
TRBV7-2	TRBD1	TRBJ2-7	CASSWTGGYEQYF